This T cell receptor beta chain came from a study of blood T cells in healthy people across ages. Primed by a sample-barcoded 5' primer and a J-beta primer mix, a second PCR proceeded for roughly 6 to 12 cycles. In TCRdb, the 5' RACE reads were re-called with MiXCR into one record per CDR3 protein. Here the sample spans about 1,800,000 distinct CDR3 sequences, under 30% being singletons. V lost 4 bases to trimming and J lost 3 bases; unmatched junction nucleotides: 5. The germline gives CDR1 SGHRS, CDR2 YFSETQ. CDR3 size: 14 residues. V is TRBV5-1 and J is TRBJ1-1, with 8 nucleotides matching TRBD1. The origin of this receptor is a woman in her thirties in good health. The sample consisted of blood. The CDR3 spells CASSGSDRDTEAFF. The CDR3 DNA reads TGCGCCAGCAGCGGATCGGACAGGGACACTGAAGCTTTCTTT.